Included here is one T cell receptor (beta chain) sequence, with context. The sample is drawn from a study of blood T cells in healthy people across ages. There were at least 5.5 micrograms of total RNA extracted from every sample. Then a second PCR, running about 7 to 11 cycles, was carried out with a sample-barcoded 5' primer and a J-beta primer mix. MiXCR was run by TCRdb on the 5' RACE reads, yielding one entry per CDR3 protein. The table has around 1,500,000 distinct CDR3 sequences, around two fifths seen once. The trim removed 7 bases at V and 11 bases at J, leaving 9 bases unmatched. Germline CDR1 and CDR2: ENHRY and SYGVKD. This CDR3 has 13 amino acids.

The rearrangement uses TRBV10-3 and TRBJ2-3; the match to TRBD2 covers 10 bases. This TCR was recovered from a woman younger than 35 in good health. What was sequenced was blood. The CDR3 nucleotides are TGTGCCATCACGAGCGGGGGGGGACAAGTGCAGTATTTT. It specifies CAITSGGGQVQYF.